This T cell receptor (beta chain) was observed in a study of vaccination effects on CD4 cells after COVID-19. Study-level background: IL-2 at 9 to 10 IU/ml and peptides at 9.5 to 10 ug/ml were added to cultured PBMC, approximately 1.9 million per well. Overall study results and limits: Clones of infection and vaccine origin contracted markedly late after vaccination.

This clone was observed a single time. What it recognizes is unknown. Only in-frame clones appear in the TCRdb table, and some are missing; sequencing was by immunoSEQ multiplex PCR. The sample includes tens of thousands of clones, 65% to 75% of them seen just once. The V segment lost 1 base and the J segment 5 bases; nucleotides outside the gene matches: 2. Germline CDR1 LGHNA, CDR2 YNFKEQ. CDR3 length equals 15 residues. Investigators separated out CD4+ T cells once approximately 10 days of culture had passed. The chain combines TRBV4-2 with TRBJ2-1; 10 bases map to TRBD2. The source of this sequence is a human donor who had a prior SARS-CoV-2 infection. Sequences were derived from CD4+ T cells from PBMCs cultured without peptide, sampled before COVID-19 vaccination. The chain's CDR3 is CASSQVTSGDNEQFF. In DNA, the CDR3 is TGTGCCAGCAGCCAAGTTACTAGCGGGGACAATGAGCAGTTCTTC.